This note documents a single TCR beta chain sequence. Its matching antigen is unknown. A second PCR, run for 7 to 11 cycles, used a sample-barcoded 5' primer plus a J-beta primer mix. TCRdb re-called the 5' RACE reads with MiXCR, one entry per CDR3 protein. The sample records hundreds of thousands of distinct CDR3 sequences, around 24% being singletons. The data are from a study of blood T cells in healthy people across ages. Study-level points and caveats: With age, beta diversity per million T cells declined roughly linearly, significantly by 30 to 50. Both naive CD4+ cell counts and diversity were greater in long-lived donors than in aged donors.

Researchers report isolating at least 7 million PBMCs per sample. Germline V gives CDR1 SQVTM, CDR2 ANQGSEA. V was clipped by 8 bases and J by 0 bases, with 12 bases between them. The CDR3 runs 13 residues. In addition, the sample was reused for a study of T cells of mothers and their children. That report adds: The analysis detected no persistent microchimeric T cell clones.

The V and J genes are TRBV29-1 and TRBJ2-3; weak D call: TRBD2 (6 bases). The receptor was isolated from a boy under 18 in good health. Sequenced material: blood. The CDR3 loop is CSHAGSSTDTQYF. CDR3 nucleotides: TGCAGCCACGCGGGGTCTAGCACAGATACGCAGTATTTT.